This is a list of T cell receptor beta chains from one sample in a study of beta chain features in type 1 diabetes. TCRdb's table, derived via immunoSEQ multiplex PCR, lists solely in-frame clones and lacks some. The table records nearly 700,000 clones, around 15% of them present only once. The specimen sequenced was naive CD4+ T cells from blood. The receptors here all came from a man younger than 35 with type 1 diabetes. The CDR3 runs from the conserved cysteine through the conserved F or W. A D gene is named only where the DNA matches it firmly. Size tells how often a clone was seen (once, few, many) or the class of an expanded clone, and some rows leave it out.

D	length	V	size	J	CDR3	DNA
-	15	TRBV5-1	few	TRBJ2-6	CASSSQGTGANVLTF	TGCGCCAGCAGCTCCCAGGGGACTGGGGCCAACGTCCTGACTTTC
-	12	TRBV30	few	TRBJ1-2	CAWAGGSYGYTF	TGTGCCTGGGCCGGGGGAAGCTATGGCTACACCTTC
TRBD1	15	TRBV7-2	-	TRBJ1-5	CASSAQGALSQPQHF	TGTGCCAGCAGCGCGCAGGGGGCTCTGAGTCAGCCCCAGCATTTT
-	12	TRBV11-2	few	TRBJ2-1	CASSLDRFEQFF	TGTGCCAGCAGCTTAGATCGGTTCGAGCAGTTCTTC
TRBD1	18	TRBV4-1	few	TRBJ2-3	CASSQQEWTGDPTDTQYF	TGCGCCAGCAGCCAACAGGAATGGACAGGGGACCCGACAGATACGCAGTATTTT
-	13	TRBV28	-	TRBJ1-1	CASSFGEPVGAFF	TGTGCCAGCAGTTTTGGGGAACCTGTGGGAGCTTTCTTT
-	13	TRBV5-1	few	TRBJ2-7	CASSLAPGYEQYF	TGCGCCAGCAGCTTGGCCCCGGGGTACGAGCAGTACTTC
-	13	TRBV6-5	few	TRBJ2-3	CASSIRQTDTQYF	TGTGCCAGCAGTATCCGACAGACAGATACGCAGTATTTT
-	14	TRBV27	few	TRBJ1-5	CASSLRGSNQPQHF	TGTGCCAGCAGTTTAAGAGGCAGCAATCAGCCCCAGCATTTT
TRBD2	18	TRBV9	-	TRBJ2-3	CASSVAAFVGEGPDTQYF	TGTGCCAGCAGCGTAGCGGCCTTCGTGGGGGAGGGGCCCGATACGCAGTATTTT
-	15	TRBV5-1	-	TRBJ2-4	CASSQEILAKNIQYF	TGCGCCAGCAGCCAGGAGATATTAGCCAAAAACATTCAGTACTTC
TRBD1	14	TRBV10-3	few	TRBJ2-3	CAINKDRVPDTQYF	TGTGCCATCAACAAGGACAGGGTCCCAGATACGCAGTATTTT
TRBD2	18	TRBV28	-	TRBJ2-2	CASSLSSGLLANTGELFF	TGTGCCAGCAGTTTGTCTAGCGGGCTCCTCGCGAACACCGGGGAGCTGTTTTTT
TRBD1	16	TRBV7-8	-	TRBJ2-1	CASSSLGTGGFDEQFF	TGTGCCAGCAGCTCCCTAGGGACAGGGGGCTTTGATGAGCAGTTCTTC
-	13	TRBV19	few	TRBJ1-1	CASSGRTNTEAFF	TGTGCCAGTAGTGGACGGACGAACACTGAAGCTTTCTTT
-	12	TRBV7-9	few	TRBJ2-1	CASSPPNNEQFF	TGTGCCAGCAGTCCACCTAACAATGAGCAGTTCTTC
-	15	TRBV7-9	few	TRBJ2-1	CASSLSGGLGNEQFF	TGTGCCAGCAGCTTGTCCGGAGGCCTAGGGAATGAGCAGTTCTTC
TRBD1	15	TRBV7-9	once	TRBJ2-7	CASSQGTGVSYEQYF	TGTGCCAGCAGCCAGGGGACAGGGGTTTCCTACGAGCAGTACTTC
TRBD2	15	TRBV18	-	TRBJ2-1	CASSYSAAGYNEQFF	TGTGCCAGCTCGTACTCGGCAGCGGGGTACAATGAGCAGTTCTTC
TRBD1	14	TRBV5-1	-	TRBJ1-5	CASSPGGSDQPQHF	TGCGCCAGCAGCCCAGGGGGTTCTGATCAGCCCCAGCATTTT
-	13	TRBV18	few	TRBJ1-1	CASSPRGFPEAFF	TGTGCCAGCTCACCGAGGGGGTTCCCTGAAGCTTTCTTT
-	16	TRBV7-2	-	TRBJ2-3	CASSSSLGGGTDTQYF	TGTGCCAGCAGCTCCAGTCTGGGGGGAGGCACAGATACGCAGTATTTT
-	13	TRBV28	few	TRBJ2-7	CASIHGEAGEQYF	TGTGCCAGTATTCATGGGGAGGCCGGCGAGCAGTACTTC
TRBD1	14	TRBV7-6	-	TRBJ2-5	CASSVGQGQETQYF	TGTGCCAGCAGCGTGGGACAGGGTCAAGAGACCCAGTACTTC